This T cell receptor beta chain originates from a study of CD8 T cells in Susac syndrome. Sequencing of TCR beta drew on CD8+ and CD4+ T cells from blood. TEMRA cells underwent FACS enrichment and CD8+ and CD4+ T cells underwent negative isolation. CDR1 KGHDR and CDR2 SFDVKD come from the germline V gene. The length of the CDR3 is 18 residues. V lost 4 bases and J lost 0, with 15 bases in between. A note on this clonotype: Its matching antigen is unknown.

Points from the study as a whole: By the study's own acknowledgment, its TCR sequencing and HLA analysis included relatively few individuals.

The RNA input was about 0.5 to 1 ug, and it was reverse transcribed with random hexamers. Amplification of TCR beta CDR3 across 54 Vbeta and 13 Jbeta was performed with immunoSEQ multiplex PCR. From the immunoSEQ multiplex PCR reads, TCRdb called clonotypes with MiXCR, one entry per CDR3 protein. Here the sample spans 130,000 or so distinct CDR3 sequences, under 95% being singletons. This receptor was identified in a human donor with multiple sclerosis. The gene calls are TRBV24-1 and TRBJ2-6; possible D gene TRBD1, 5 bases. Source material: CD8+ T cells from PBMCs. The CDR3: CATSDRTPRPSGANVLTF. Written as DNA, the CDR3 is TGTGCCACCAGTGACCGGACACCCCGCCCCTCTGGGGCCAACGTCCTGACTTTC.